This T cell receptor beta chain was sequenced in a study of early T cells in non-severe SARS-CoV-2 infection (dated by TCRdb to the early 2020s). Regarding the complete study: Because TCR sequencing was done on bulk RNA from unsorted whole blood, the alpha and beta chains could not be paired. On the study overall, not on this receptor specifically: VDJdb matching was skewed toward anti-spike CD8 responses, so virus-specific expansions were likely underestimated and private and CD4 specificities were missed.

The study was a case-control design nested within a healthcare worker cohort in London, UK, with weekly nasopharyngeal swab PCR tests and blood sampling. Healthcare workers were recruited during the week of the UK lockdown, between 23 and 31 March 2020, and followed weekly for up to roughly 15 weeks. Preparation of the library involved 5' RACE. The instrument was a NextSeq 500. To correct for sequencing error and PCR bias, the TCR library protocol tagged individual cDNA molecules with unique molecular identifiers. TCR alpha and beta chains were both sequenced, and the abundances of alpha and beta sequences in each sample were closely correlated with each other. In the paper's pipeline: Decombinator V4 was used to perform V gene, J gene and CDR3 annotation of TCR sequences. TCRs were defined as expanded if a significant change between any two time points was detected under a Poisson model with p below 0.0001. Abundances of TCRs were expressed as counts per million after normalisation to the total number of TCRs sequenced in each sample. TRAV1-2 paired with TRAJ12, TRAJ20 or TRAJ33 defined MAIT TCRs, while TRAV10 paired with TRAJ18 defined iNKT TCRs. VDJdb, accessed 1 November 2021, was searched for CMV, EBV and SARS-CoV-2 annotated TCRs, excluding TCRs annotated for multiple antigens. In TCRdb, the public reads were trimmed at Q25 with fastp and aligned with MiXCR, with productive beta chains retained. Every distinct CDR3 protein forms one entry, paired with its most common genes and DNA. TCRdb's processing, not the authors', yielded these V and J calls. The sample has more than 80,000 distinct CDR3 sequences on record, 11% of them singletons. Approximately 5% of the sample is in the top ten clones.

This clonotype showed up just a few times. Its antigen is still unknown. The input lacks base qualities; no much larger clone sits a single base away. V was cut back by 1 base and J by 4 bases, leaving a gap of 4 bases between them. Including the terminal cysteine and phenylalanine, the CDR3 comprises 12 residues. Of all the DNA, just the CDR3 is kept, 36 bases in frame from base 1. From the germline V gene, CDR1 is SGHAT and CDR2 is FQNNGV. The sequencing sample was made of whole blood. This clonotype was obtained from an adult who was a healthcare worker with PCR-confirmed SARS-CoV-2 infection or an uninfected control (not recorded which). The sequence is built from TRBV11-2 and TRBJ1-1; the D gene is not confidently resolved. The CDR3 is CASSLGFTEAFF. The DNA reads as follows: TGTGCCAGCAGCTTAGGTTTCACTGAAGCTTTCTTT.